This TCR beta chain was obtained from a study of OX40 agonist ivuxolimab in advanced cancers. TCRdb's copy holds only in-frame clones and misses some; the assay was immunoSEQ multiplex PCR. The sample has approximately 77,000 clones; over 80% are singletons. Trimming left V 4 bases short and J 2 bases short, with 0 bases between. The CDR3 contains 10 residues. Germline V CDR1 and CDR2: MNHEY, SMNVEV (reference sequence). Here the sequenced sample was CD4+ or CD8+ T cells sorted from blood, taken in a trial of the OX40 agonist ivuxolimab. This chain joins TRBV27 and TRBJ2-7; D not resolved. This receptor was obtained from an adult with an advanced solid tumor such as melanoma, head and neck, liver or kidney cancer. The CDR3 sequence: CASSSYEQYF. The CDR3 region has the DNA TGTGCCAGCAGTTCCTACGAGCAGTACTTC.